This T cell receptor beta chain derives from a study of T cell repertoires in cytomegalovirus infection. TCRdb reprocessed the reads with MiXCR, giving one entry per CDR3 protein. The sample consists of a few hundred thousand distinct CDR3 sequences, about 17% of them appearing once. Germline trimming cut 1 base from V and 4 bases from J; bases unmatched to any gene: 7. Germline lookup yields CDR1 SGHDT and CDR2 YYEEEE. The CDR3 is 16 residues long. This clonotype originated in a human donor in good health (CMV status not recorded). Some clones in this sample may be carry-over from other donors' samples. Sample: CD8+ T cells from PBMCs. V gene TRBV5-6 combines with J gene TRBJ2-5; TRBD2 matches 10 bases. CDR3 protein: CASSLLAGGFRETQYF. CDR3 bases: TGTGCCAGCAGCTTGTTAGCGGGGGGCTTCCGAGAGACCCAGTACTTC.